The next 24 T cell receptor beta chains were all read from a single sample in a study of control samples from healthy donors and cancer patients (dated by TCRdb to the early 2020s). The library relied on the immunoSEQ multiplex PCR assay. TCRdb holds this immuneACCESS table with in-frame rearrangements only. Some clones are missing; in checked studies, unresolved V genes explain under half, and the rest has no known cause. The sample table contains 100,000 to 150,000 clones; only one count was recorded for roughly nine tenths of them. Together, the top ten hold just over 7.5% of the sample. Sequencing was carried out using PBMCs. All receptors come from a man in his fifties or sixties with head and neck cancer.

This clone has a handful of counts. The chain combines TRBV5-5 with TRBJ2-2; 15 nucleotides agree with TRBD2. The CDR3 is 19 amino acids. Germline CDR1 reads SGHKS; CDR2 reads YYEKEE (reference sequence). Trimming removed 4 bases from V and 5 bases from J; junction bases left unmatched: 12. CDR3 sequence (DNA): TGTGCCAGCAGCAGGCAAGGACTAGCGGGGGGGACCGTAACCGGGGAGCTGTTTTTT. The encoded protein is CASSRQGLAGGTVTGELFF.

CDR3 sequence reads: CASSQETGTRTEQYF. CDR3 DNA: TGTGCCAGCAGCCAAGAAACCGGGACTCGTACCGAGCAGTACTTC. The chain uses TRBV14 and TRBJ2-7, with D perhaps matching TRBD2 (6 bases). Germline-derived CDR1 and CDR2 are SGHDN and FVKESK. The CDR3 is made up of 15 amino acids. V gave up 0 bases and J gave up 6 bases, with 15 bases separating them.

The CDR3 nucleotides are TGTGCCAGCAGCTTAGGGGGGCCGGGTGCAAACTATGGCTACACCTTC. It specifies CASSLGGPGANYGYTF. The V call is TRBV7-6, the J call TRBJ1-2; a weak D match, TRBD1 (6 bases). Germline values: CDR1 SGHVS, CDR2 FNYEAQ. The CDR3 is 16 amino acids. The germline V and J ends were trimmed by 1 base and 2 bases, with 14 bases remaining between them. Combining the CDR3 with reference TRBV7-6 and TRBJ1-2 gives the whole variable domain GAGVSQSPRYKVTKRGQDVALRCDPISGHVSLYWYRQALGQGPEFLTYFNYEAQQDKSGLPNDRFSAERPEGSISTLTIQRTEQRDSAMYRCASSLGGPGANYGYTFGSGTRLTVV.

The CDR3 loop reads CASRNSGANVLTF. The DNA of the CDR3 is TGTGCCAGTAGAAACTCTGGGGCCAACGTCCTGACTTTC. The chain carries TRBV19 and TRBJ2-6; D gene uncertain. V lost 6 bases and J 0 bases, leaving 3 bases between the germline ends. Germline V gene sequence: CDR1 LNHDA, CDR2 SQIVND (reference sequence). The CDR3 spans 13 residues. The whole variable domain, filled in from reference TRBV19 and TRBJ2-6, reads DGGITQSPKYLFRKEGQNVTLSCEQNLNHDAMYWYRQDPGQGLRLIYYSQIVNDFQKGDIAEGYSVSREKKESFPLTVTSAQKNPTAFYLCASRNSGANVLTFGAGSRLTVL.

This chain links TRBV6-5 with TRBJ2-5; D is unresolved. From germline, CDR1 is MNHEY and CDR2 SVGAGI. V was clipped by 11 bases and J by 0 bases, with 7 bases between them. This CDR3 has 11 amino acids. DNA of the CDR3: TGTGCCCCGGGCTACCAAGAGACCCAGTACTTC. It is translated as CAPGYQETQYF.

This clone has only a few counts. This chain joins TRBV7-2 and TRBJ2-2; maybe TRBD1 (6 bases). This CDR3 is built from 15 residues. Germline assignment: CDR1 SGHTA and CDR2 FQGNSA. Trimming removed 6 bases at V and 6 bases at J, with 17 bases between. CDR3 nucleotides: TGTGCCAGCAGTATCAGCTCCGGGACACCCGGGGAGCTGTTTTTT. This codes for CASSISSGTPGELFF.

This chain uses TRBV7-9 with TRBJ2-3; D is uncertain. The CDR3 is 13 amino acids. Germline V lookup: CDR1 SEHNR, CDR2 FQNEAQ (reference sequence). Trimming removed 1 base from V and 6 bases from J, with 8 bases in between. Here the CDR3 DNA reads TGTGCCAGCAGCTTAGGCTCCCAGGATACGCAGTATTTT. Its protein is CASSLGSQDTQYF.

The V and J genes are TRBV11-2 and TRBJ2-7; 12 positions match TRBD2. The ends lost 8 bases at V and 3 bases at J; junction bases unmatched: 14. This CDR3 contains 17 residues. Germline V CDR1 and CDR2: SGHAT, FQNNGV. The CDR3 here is CASGGALTSGRIYEQYF. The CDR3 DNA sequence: TGTGCCAGCGGGGGGGCCCTGACTAGCGGGAGAATCTACGAGCAGTACTTC. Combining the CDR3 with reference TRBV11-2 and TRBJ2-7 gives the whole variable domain EAGVAQSPRYKIIEKRQSVAFWCNPISGHATLYWYQQILGQGPKLLIQFQNNGVVDDSQLPKDRFSAERLKGVDSTLKIQPAKLEDSAVYLCASGGALTSGRIYEQYFGPGTRLTVT.

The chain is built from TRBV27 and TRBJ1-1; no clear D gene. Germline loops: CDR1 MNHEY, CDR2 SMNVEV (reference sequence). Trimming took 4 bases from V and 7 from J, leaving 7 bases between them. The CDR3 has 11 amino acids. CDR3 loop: CASSSTGEAFF. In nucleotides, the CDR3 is TGTGCCAGCAGTTCGACCGGTGAAGCTTTCTTT.

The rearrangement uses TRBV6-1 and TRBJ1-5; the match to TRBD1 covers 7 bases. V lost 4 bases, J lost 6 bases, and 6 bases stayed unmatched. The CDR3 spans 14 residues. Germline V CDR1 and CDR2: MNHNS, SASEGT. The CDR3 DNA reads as TGTGCCAGCAGTGCCCGGGACAGATTTCAGCCCCAGCATTTT. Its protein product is CASSARDRFQPQHF.

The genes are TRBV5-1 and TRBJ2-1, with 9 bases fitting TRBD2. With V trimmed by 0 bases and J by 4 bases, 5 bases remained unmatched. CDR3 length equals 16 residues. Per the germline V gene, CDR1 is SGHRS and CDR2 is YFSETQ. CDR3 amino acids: CASSLGGLAGYNEQFF. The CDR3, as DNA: TGCGCCAGCAGCTTGGGGGGTCTAGCGGGATACAATGAGCAGTTCTTC.

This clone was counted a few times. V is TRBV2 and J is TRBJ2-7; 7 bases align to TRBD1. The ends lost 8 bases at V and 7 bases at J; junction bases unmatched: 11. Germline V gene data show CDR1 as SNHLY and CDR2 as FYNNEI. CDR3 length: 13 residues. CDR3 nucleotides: TGTGCCAGCGTCGGGACAGCCATGAGGGAGCAGTACTTC. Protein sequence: CASVGTAMREQYF.

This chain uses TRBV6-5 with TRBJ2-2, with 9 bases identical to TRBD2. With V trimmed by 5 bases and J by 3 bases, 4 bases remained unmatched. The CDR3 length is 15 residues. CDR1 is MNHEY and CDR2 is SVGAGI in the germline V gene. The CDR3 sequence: CASSPSGVHTGELFF. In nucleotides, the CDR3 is TGTGCCAGCAGTCCTAGCGGGGTTCACACCGGGGAGCTGTTTTTT.

The CDR3 DNA sequence: TGTGCCAGCAGTTTAGGAGGGGTGCTTGATACCGGGGAGCTGTTTTTT. As protein: CASSLGGVLDTGELFF. J is TRBJ2-2 and V is TRBV27; the D gene is possibly TRBD2 (6 bases). With 2 bases removed from V and 5 bases from J, the gap between germline ends came to 15 bases. Germline CDR1 is MNHEY and CDR2 is SMNVEV (reference sequence). The CDR3 has 16 residues.

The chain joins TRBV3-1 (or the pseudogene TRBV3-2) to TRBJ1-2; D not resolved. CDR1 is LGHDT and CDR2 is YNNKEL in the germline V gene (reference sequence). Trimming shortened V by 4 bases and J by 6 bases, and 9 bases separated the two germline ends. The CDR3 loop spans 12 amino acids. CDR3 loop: CASSPTGHGYTF. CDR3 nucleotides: TGTGCCAGCAGCCCGACCGGCCATGGCTACACCTTC.

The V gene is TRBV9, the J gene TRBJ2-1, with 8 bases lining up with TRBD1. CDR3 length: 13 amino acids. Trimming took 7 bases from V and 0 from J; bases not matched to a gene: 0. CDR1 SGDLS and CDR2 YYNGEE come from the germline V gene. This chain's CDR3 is CASQGASYNEQFF. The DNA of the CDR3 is TGTGCCAGCCAGGGGGCCTCCTACAATGAGCAGTTCTTC.

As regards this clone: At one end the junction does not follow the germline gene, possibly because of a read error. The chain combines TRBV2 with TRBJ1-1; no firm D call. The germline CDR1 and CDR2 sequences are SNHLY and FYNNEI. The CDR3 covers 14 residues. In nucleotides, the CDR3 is TGTGCCAGAAGTGGGGAAGGGTGGGGTGTTGAAGCTTTCTTT. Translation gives CARSGEGWGVEAFF.

As DNA, the CDR3 is TGTGCCAGCAGTGAAGGTAGGACAGGGGGTTACGGCTACACCTTC. This codes for CASSEGRTGGYGYTF. The genes are TRBV25-1 and TRBJ1-2; 10 bases are shared with TRBD1. The CDR3 covers 15 residues. CDR1 and CDR2 (germline): MGHDK, SYGVNS. The junction had 8 bases not matched to a gene; V was cut back by 2 bases and J by 8 bases.

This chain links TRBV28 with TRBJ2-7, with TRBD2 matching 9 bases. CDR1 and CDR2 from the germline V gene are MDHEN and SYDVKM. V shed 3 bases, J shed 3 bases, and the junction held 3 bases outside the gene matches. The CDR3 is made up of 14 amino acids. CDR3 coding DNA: TGTGCCAGCAGTTTGGCGGGAGGGGGCTACGAGCAGTACTTC. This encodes CASSLAGGGYEQYF.

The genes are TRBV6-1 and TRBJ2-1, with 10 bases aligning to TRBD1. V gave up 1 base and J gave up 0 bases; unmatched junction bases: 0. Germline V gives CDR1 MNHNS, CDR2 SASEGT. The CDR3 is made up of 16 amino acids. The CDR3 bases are TGTGCCAGCAGTGAAGGGACAGGGGGCTCCTACAATGAGCAGTTCTTC. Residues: CASSEGTGGSYNEQFF.

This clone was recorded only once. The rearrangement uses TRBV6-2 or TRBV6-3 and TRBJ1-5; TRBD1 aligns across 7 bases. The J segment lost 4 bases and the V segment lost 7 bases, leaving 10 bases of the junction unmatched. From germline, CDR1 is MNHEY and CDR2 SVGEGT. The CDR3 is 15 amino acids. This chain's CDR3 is CASNPTSRGNQPQHF. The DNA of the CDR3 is TGTGCCAGCAACCCGACATCCAGGGGGAATCAGCCCCAGCATTTT.

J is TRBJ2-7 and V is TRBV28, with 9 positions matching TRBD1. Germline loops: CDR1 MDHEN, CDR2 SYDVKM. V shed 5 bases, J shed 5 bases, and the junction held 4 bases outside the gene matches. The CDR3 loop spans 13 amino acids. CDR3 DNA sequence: TGTGCCAGCAGTCCGGGACAGGGAGACGAGCAGTACTTC. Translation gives CASSPGQGDEQYF.

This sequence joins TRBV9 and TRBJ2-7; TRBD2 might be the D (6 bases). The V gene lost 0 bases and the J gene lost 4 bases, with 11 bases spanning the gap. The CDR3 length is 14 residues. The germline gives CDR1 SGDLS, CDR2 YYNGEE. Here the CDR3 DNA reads TGTGCCAGCAGCGTAGGGGGACTGGATTACGAGCAGTACTTC. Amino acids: CASSVGGLDYEQYF.

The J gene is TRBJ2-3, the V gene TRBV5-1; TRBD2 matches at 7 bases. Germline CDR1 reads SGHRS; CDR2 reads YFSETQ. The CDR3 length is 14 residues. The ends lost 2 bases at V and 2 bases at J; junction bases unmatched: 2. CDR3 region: CASSFLAVTDTQYF. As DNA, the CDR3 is TGCGCCAGCAGCTTCCTAGCGGTCACAGATACGCAGTATTTT.